This T cell receptor beta chain was sequenced in a study of radiotherapy plus CTLA-4 blockade in lung cancer. Produced via immunoSEQ multiplex PCR; TCRdb's table is partial and in-frame only. Here the sample spans more than 95,000 clones, about 70% being singletons. Focal radiation plus CTLA-4 blockade with ipilimumab was given to patients with chemo-refractory metastatic non-small-cell lung cancer. The germline V gene has CDR1 SGHDN and CDR2 FVKESK. The germline V and J ends were trimmed by 5 bases and 8 bases, with 21 bases remaining between them. This CDR3 is 16 amino acids long. In the case of this clone: The antigen is unknown.

Notes on the study in general: The study found tumor-derived TCR clones expanded in blood after radiotherapy plus ipilimumab. Strongest reported response predictors: early blood clone changes and post-radiation interferon-beta.

The chain employs TRBV14 and TRBJ1-4; D is perhaps TRBD1 (5 bases). Sample: peripheral blood, taken from a patient treated with radiotherapy plus ipilimumab. This TCR derives from a human donor with non-small cell lung cancer who had a partial response to radiotherapy plus ipilimumab. Some clones in this sample may be carry-over from other donors' samples. CDR3 residues: CASSKGKGDREEKLFF. The DNA for the CDR3 is TGTGCCAGCAGCAAAGGCAAAGGGGATCGGGAGGAAAAACTGTTTTTT.